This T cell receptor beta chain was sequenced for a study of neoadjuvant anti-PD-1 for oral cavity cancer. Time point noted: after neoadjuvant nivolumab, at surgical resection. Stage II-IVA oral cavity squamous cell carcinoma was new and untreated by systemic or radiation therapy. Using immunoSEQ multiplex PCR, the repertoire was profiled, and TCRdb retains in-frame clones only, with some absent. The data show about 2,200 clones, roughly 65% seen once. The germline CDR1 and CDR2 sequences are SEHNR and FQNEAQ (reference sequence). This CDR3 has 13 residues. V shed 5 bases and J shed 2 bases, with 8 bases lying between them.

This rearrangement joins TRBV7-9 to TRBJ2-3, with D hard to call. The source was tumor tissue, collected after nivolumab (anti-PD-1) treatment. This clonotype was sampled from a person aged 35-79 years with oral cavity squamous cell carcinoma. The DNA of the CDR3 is TGTGCCAGCAGCGCCCTCAACACAGATACGCAGTATTTT. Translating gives CASSALNTDTQYF. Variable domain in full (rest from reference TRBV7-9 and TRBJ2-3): DTGVSQNPRHKITKRGQNVTFRCDPISEHNRLYWYRQTLGQGPEFLTYFQNEAQLEKSRLLSDRFSAERPKGSFSTLEIQRTEQGDSAMYLCASSALNTDTQYFGPGTRLTVL.